This paragraph covers one T cell receptor (beta chain) sequence. Its antigen remains unidentified. This specimen belongs to a study of shared clonotypes between healthy human individuals. Whole-study results and caveats: Relative to clonotypes present in all four donors, those not shared had lower generation probabilities.

As handled by the study authors: There were no quality scores in the junction-only immunoSEQ sequences, so filtering differed. The repertoire was sequenced with immunoSEQ multiplex PCR; TCRdb's copy has only in-frame clones and lacks some. V and J calls and clone size are as listed in that table; D and trimming were resolved from the DNA. The repertoire holds 2,500,000 or so clones, with roughly 93% as singletons. CDR1 is SNHLY, CDR2 FYNNEI, per germline. The V end was cut by 3 bases, the J end by 8 bases, with 14 bases between. There are 14 residues in the CDR3. This sequence was found in a man aged 18 to 30 in good health. Some clones in this sample may be carry-over from other donors' samples. The chain carries TRBV2 and TRBJ2-1, with D possibly matching TRBD1 (6 bases). Sequencing was done on a sample of naive CD4+ T cells from PBMCs. Subset indicated: CD45RA+ positively selected. CDR3 sequence (DNA): TGTGCCAGCAGTGACGGACAGTATCGCGATGAGCAGTTCTTC. This gives the protein CASSDGQYRDEQFF.